These 25 T cell receptor beta chains were all obtained from the same sample, sequenced in a study of blood T cell repertoires in COVID-19 (dated by TCRdb to the early 2020s). Library preparation used the immunoSEQ multiplex PCR assay. The table was pulled from immuneACCESS by TCRdb, which kept in-frame rearrangements only. Such tables lose some clones; where checked, under half of the loss comes from unresolved V genes, and the rest has no known cause. For this sample the table gives 150,000 to 190,000 clones, of which approximately 81% were detected only once. The ten biggest clones cover roughly 8% of the sample. Sequencing was done on a sample of peripheral blood. The receptor set was obtained from a woman aged 60-75 years with COVID-19, enrolled during active disease.

V usage is TRBV11-2 and J usage is TRBJ1-1; TRBD1 is a possible D gene (5 bases). The CDR3 runs to 11 residues. Germline V gene sequence: CDR1 SGHAT, CDR2 FQNNGV. Trimming took 8 bases from V and 7 from J, leaving 11 bases between them. CDR3 protein: CASGQGFEAFF. CDR3 nucleotides: TGTGCCAGCGGCCAGGGTTTTGAAGCTTTCTTT.

The chain recombines TRBV5-8 with TRBJ2-3; 13 nucleotides align to TRBD2. Germline trimming cut 4 bases from V and 7 bases from J; bases unmatched to any gene: 6. The germline gives CDR1 SGHTS, CDR2 YDEGEE. This CDR3 spans 15 amino acids. Here the CDR3 DNA reads TGTGCCAGCAGCGCGACTAGCGGGGGGATAAATACGCAGTATTTT. It specifies CASSATSGGINTQYF.

The chain is built from TRBV28 and TRBJ1-2; TRBD1 agrees at 9 bases. V gave up 4 bases and J gave up 8 bases; unmatched junction bases: 11. Germline V CDR1 and CDR2: MDHEN, SYDVKM. CDR3 length equals 15 residues. CDR3 protein: CASSSRTGAIMGYTF. The CDR3 DNA reads TGTGCCAGCAGTTCGCGGACAGGGGCAATCATGGGCTACACCTTC.

Here the CDR3 reads CASTPTAGAGTEAFF. The CDR3, as DNA: TGTGCCAGTACTCCCACGGCAGGGGCTGGCACTGAAGCTTTCTTT. This chain connects TRBV19 to TRBJ1-1; tentatively, D is TRBD1 (6 bases). V lost 7 bases and J 4 bases, leaving 19 bases between the germline ends. Germline assignment: CDR1 LNHDA and CDR2 SQIVND (reference sequence). This CDR3 has 15 amino acids.

This clone was detected a few times. This chain connects TRBV19 to TRBJ1-5; D might be TRBD1 (5 bases). The CDR3 sequence is 18 residues long. V lost 5 bases to trimming and J lost 2 bases, with 22 bases between them. Germline-derived CDR1 and CDR2 are LNHDA and SQIVND (reference sequence). CDR3: CASSFLRTSGLGNQPQHF. The CDR3, as DNA: TGTGCCAGTAGTTTTCTCCGTACATCAGGGTTGGGCAATCAGCCCCAGCATTTT. Combining the CDR3 with reference TRBV19 and TRBJ1-5 gives the whole variable domain DGGITQSPKYLFRKEGQNVTLSCEQNLNHDAMYWYRQDPGQGLRLIYYSQIVNDFQKGDIAEGYSVSREKKESFPLTVTSAQKNPTAFYLCASSFLRTSGLGNQPQHFGDGTRLSIL.

The rearrangement links TRBV7-8 to TRBJ1-5; D uncertain. CDR1 is SGHVS, CDR2 FQNEAQ, per germline. V lost 6 bases and J 0 bases, leaving 18 bases between the germline ends. CDR3 length equals 17 residues. The CDR3 nucleotides read TGTGCCAGCAGTCCGAACCCCGCGCGATATAGCAATCAGCCCCAGCATTTT. Translated, it gives CASSPNPARYSNQPQHF.

V gene TRBV7-3 combines with J gene TRBJ2-2, with 7 bases lining up with TRBD1. The CDR3 is made up of 15 amino acids. Germline V gives CDR1 SGHTA, CDR2 FQGTGA. Losses at the gene ends were 5 bases for V and 6 bases for J; bases not matched to a gene: 9. CDR3 bases: TGTGCCAGCAGCCAACGGACAGGCCACCCCGGGGAGCTGTTTTTT. This translates into CASSQRTGHPGELFF.

In this sample, this clone turned up once. The chain links TRBV5-1 to TRBJ1-2; D is perhaps TRBD1 (5 bases). V lost 4 bases, J lost 10 bases, and 17 bases lay in between. Germline V CDR1 and CDR2: SGHRS, YFSETQ. CDR3 length equals 13 residues. In nucleotides, the CDR3 is TGCGCCAGCAGCGCAGACTCCCAGGGTGTCTACACCTTC. This translates into CASSADSQGVYTF.

The V gene is TRBV5-4, the J gene TRBJ1-1; possible D gene TRBD1, 6 bases. Trimming pared 4 bases from V and 0 bases from J, leaving 13 bases between. The CDR3 runs to 15 residues. Germline V gene data show CDR1 as SGHNT and CDR2 as YYREEE (reference sequence). The CDR3 DNA sequence: TGTGCCAGCAGCCGGAGTGGGACAATGAACACTGAAGCTTTCTTT. Translated: CASSRSGTMNTEAFF.

This sequence joins TRBV25-1 and TRBJ2-7, with 7 bases identical to TRBD1. V gave up 8 bases and J gave up 3 bases; unmatched junction bases: 7. CDR1 and CDR2 (germline): MGHDK, SYGVNS. This CDR3 has 13 amino acids. CDR3 bases: TGTGCCAGCGTCGACAGGGCAAACTACGAGCAGTACTTC. Translated: CASVDRANYEQYF.

The rearrangement links TRBV18 to TRBJ1-6; 7 bases are a match to TRBD1. Losses at the gene ends were 7 bases for V and 7 bases for J; bases not matched to a gene: 4. This CDR3 region has 13 residues. Germline-derived CDR1 and CDR2 are KGHSH and LQKENI. The CDR3 sequence: CASYGTANSPLHF. CDR3 coding DNA: TGTGCCAGCTACGGGACAGCCAATTCACCCCTCCACTTT.

This sequence joins TRBV7-8 and TRBJ2-4; TRBD2 matches at 11 bases. This CDR3 has 16 residues. Germline CDR1 is SGHVS and CDR2 is FQNEAQ. The junction had 2 bases not matched to a gene; V was cut back by 3 bases and J by 1 base. The CDR3 spells CASSFSGGAAKNIQYF. The CDR3 nucleotides are TGTGCCAGCAGCTTTAGCGGGGGGGCGGCCAAAAACATTCAGTACTTC. Using reference TRBV7-8 and TRBJ2-4 for the parts outside the CDR3, the full variable domain is GAGVSQSPRYKVAKRGQDVALRCDPISGHVSLFWYQQALGQGPEFLTYFQNEAQLDKSGLPSDRFFAERPEGSVSTLKIQRTQQEDSAVYLCASSFSGGAAKNIQYFGAGTRLSVL.

The chain carries TRBV12-5 and TRBJ2-7; TRBD1 might be the D (6 bases). The CDR3 extends over 13 amino acids. In germline, CDR1 is LGHNT, CDR2 FRNRAP. The V end lost 5 bases, the J end lost 2 bases, and 10 bases lay between the germline ends. The CDR3 is CASGRRDTYEQYF. As DNA, the CDR3 is TGTGCTAGTGGTCGCCGGGACACCTACGAGCAGTACTTC.

This sequence joins TRBV7-3 and TRBJ2-2; TRBD1 matches at 8 bases. The ends lost 5 bases at V and 6 bases at J; junction bases unmatched: 5. Per the germline V gene, CDR1 is SGHTA and CDR2 is FQGTGA. This CDR3 is 14 amino acids long. CDR3 sequence: CASSPDRVAGELFF. CDR3 in DNA: TGTGCCAGCAGCCCGGACAGGGTGGCCGGGGAGCTGTTTTTT.

The chain couples TRBV6-6 to TRBJ1-1; TRBD1 matches at 7 bases. Trimming removed 7 bases from V and 0 bases from J; junction bases left unmatched: 11. The CDR3 extends over 16 amino acids. CDR1 is MNHNY, CDR2 SVGAGI, per germline (reference sequence). CDR3 loop: CASTPRGTVMNTEAFF. For the CDR3, the DNA is TGTGCCAGCACCCCAAGGGGGACAGTAATGAACACTGAAGCTTTCTTT.

This sequence joins TRBV5-6 and TRBJ1-4, with D perhaps matching TRBD1 (5 bases). V was trimmed by 4 bases and J by 4 bases, leaving 14 bases between them. The length of the CDR3 is 15 residues. CDR1 and CDR2 from the germline V gene are SGHDT and YYEEEE. The CDR3 loop is CASSVSGLINEKLFF. The CDR3 DNA reads as TGTGCCAGCAGCGTGTCAGGGCTTATTAATGAAAAACTGTTTTTT.

This chain connects TRBV2 to TRBJ1-5, with unresolved D. The CDR3 has 16 amino acids. CDR1 is SNHLY and CDR2 is FYNNEI in the germline V gene. Trimming took off 4 bases at V and 1 base at J, with 14 bases between the two ends. The CDR3 loop is CASSVLRRVSNQPQHF. CDR3 nucleotide sequence: TGTGCCAGCAGTGTCCTTCGGAGAGTAAGCAATCAGCCCCAGCATTTT.

The gene calls are TRBV19 and TRBJ1-6; 10 bases match TRBD1. V trimming: 5 bases; J trimming: 10 bases; junction bases outside the gene matches: 8. This CDR3 comprises 15 residues. The germline V gene has CDR1 LNHDA and CDR2 SQIVND (reference sequence). CDR3 in amino acids: CASSGDRGARSPLHF. CDR3 sequence (DNA): TGTGCCAGTAGTGGGGACAGGGGAGCAAGGTCACCCCTCCACTTT.

The chain is built from TRBV5-1 and TRBJ2-2; the match to TRBD1 covers 8 bases. Germline trimming cut 2 bases from V and 6 bases from J; bases unmatched to any gene: 3. Germline CDR1 reads SGHRS; CDR2 reads YFSETQ. The CDR3 length is 14 residues. CDR3 sequence (DNA): TGCGCCAGCAGCTTCCTGACAGGGGCCGGGGAGCTGTTTTTT. It codes for CASSFLTGAGELFF.

The CDR3 protein is CASSLWGQGSPEAFF. CDR3 sequence (DNA): TGTGCCAGCAGCTTATGGGGACAGGGCAGCCCTGAAGCTTTCTTT. The V gene is TRBV5-4, the J gene TRBJ1-1, with 9 bases identical to TRBD1. This CDR3 comprises 15 residues. The germline gives CDR1 SGHNT, CDR2 YYREEE (reference sequence). V was pared by 2 bases and J by 6 bases, with 8 bases of the junction left unmatched. The whole variable domain, remainder taken from reference TRBV5-4 and TRBJ1-1, is ETGVTQSPTHLIKTRGQQVTLRCSSQSGHNTVSWYQQALGQGPQFIFQYYREEENGRGNFPPRFSGLQFPNYSSELNVNALELDDSALYLCASSLWGQGSPEAFFGQGTRLTVV.

The J gene is TRBJ1-4, the V gene TRBV6-5, with D perhaps matching TRBD1 (5 bases). Looked up from germline, CDR1 is MNHEY and CDR2 is SVGAGI. The CDR3 spans 14 residues. The V end lost 6 bases, the J end lost 3 bases, and 11 bases lay between the germline ends. CDR3 bases: TGTGCCAGCAGGCAGGGTACGGCTAATGAAAAACTGTTTTTT. It translates to CASRQGTANEKLFF.

The gene calls are TRBV2 and TRBJ2-1, with D possibly matching TRBD1 (6 bases). This CDR3 spans 14 amino acids. The V gene's germline CDR1 is SNHLY and CDR2 FYNNEI. Trimming stripped 7 bases from V and 0 bases from J, with 10 bases between. The CDR3 protein is CASKRDTSYNEQFF. CDR3 DNA sequence: TGTGCCAGCAAACGGGACACCTCCTACAATGAGCAGTTCTTC.

The gene calls are TRBV12-5 and TRBJ1-5, with D tentatively TRBD1 (6 bases). This CDR3 has 15 residues. Per the germline V gene, CDR1 is LGHNT and CDR2 is FRNRAP. Trimming took 1 base from V and 4 from J, leaving 11 bases between them. The DNA for the CDR3 is TGTGCTAGTGGTTTGGGGACAGATAATAATCAGCCCCAGCATTTT. Its translation: CASGLGTDNNQPQHF.

The chain links TRBV6-5 to TRBJ2-7, with unresolved D. Trimming cost V 7 bases and J 3 bases, with 7 bases left between them. CDR3 length: 11 amino acids. Looked up from germline, CDR1 is MNHEY and CDR2 is SVGAGI. The CDR3: CASMSFYEQYF. CDR3 nucleotides: TGTGCCAGCATGTCGTTCTACGAGCAGTACTTC.

The chain combines TRBV5-1 with TRBJ2-2; the D gene is possibly TRBD2 (5 bases). The germline V gene has CDR1 SGHRS and CDR2 YFSETQ. Trimming left V 1 base short and J 3 bases short, with 13 bases between. The CDR3 has 16 residues. CDR3 bases: TGCGCCAGCAGCTTGCCAGGACTCCGGGACACCGGGGAGCTGTTTTTT. Translating gives CASSLPGLRDTGELFF.